The present T cell receptor (beta chain) was sequenced within a study of cytomegalovirus exposure and HLA in healthy donors. For this clone: Its target is unknown.

Both 60 Vbeta primers and 13 Jbeta primers went into the PCR. TCRdb's table, derived via immunoSEQ multiplex PCR, lists solely in-frame clones and lacks some. The data contain roughly 120,000 clones, more than 70% of them singletons. The CDR3 is 14 amino acids. CDR1 and CDR2 from the germline V gene are SGHNT and YYREEE (reference sequence). J lost 5 bases, V lost 4 bases, and 6 bases had no gene match. Overall study findings and caveats: A later analysis reported that several of the most significant clusters appeared to be linked to common viral pathogens, among them Epstein-Barr virus. Reportedly, TCR beta sequences accurately predicted HLA-A and HLA-B alleles in most subjects. Reports credit the classifier with highly specific, highly sensitive diagnosis of cytomegalovirus status.

The sample consisted of PBMCs. This chain joins TRBV5-4 and TRBJ1-2; TRBD1 matches at 9 bases. The receptor was derived from a human donor in good health. CDR3 sequence: CASSTGGAGYGYTF. The CDR3 DNA follows: TGTGCCAGCAGCACAGGGGGCGCCGGGTATGGCTACACCTTC.